Each of the 20 T cell receptor beta chains below was sequenced from the same sample in a study of PD-L1 blockade in urothelial cancer. The time point here: pretreatment peripheral blood. Here immunoSEQ multiplex PCR was the method, and the copy in TCRdb shows in-frame clones only, minus some. The sample lists roughly 49,000 clones, about 86% occurring once. Source: PBMCs, taken around atezolizumab (anti-PD-L1) treatment. The receptor set was obtained from a man aged 60 to 75 with urothelial cancer.

The rearrangement joins TRBV12-5 to TRBJ2-3, with D perhaps matching TRBD2 (6 bases). There are 15 residues in the CDR3. Looked up from germline, CDR1 is LGHNT and CDR2 is FRNRAP. Trimming took off 2 bases at V and 1 base at J, with 10 bases between the two ends. Here the CDR3 DNA reads TGTGCTAGTGGTTTGCGGGGGAGCCGCACAGATACGCAGTATTTT. Protein: CASGLRGSRTDTQYF. Using reference TRBV12-5 and TRBJ2-3 for the parts outside the CDR3, the full variable domain is DARVTQTPRHKVTEMGQEVTMRCQPILGHNTVFWYRQTMMQGLELLAYFRNRAPLDDSGMPKDRFSAEMPDATLATLKIQPSEPRDSAVYFCASGLRGSRTDTQYFGPGTRLTVL.

This sequence joins TRBV7-9 and TRBJ1-5; D remains ambiguous. V was trimmed by 6 bases and J by 5 bases, leaving 8 bases between them. Per the germline V gene, CDR1 is SEHNR and CDR2 is FQNEAQ (reference sequence). The CDR3 contains 12 residues. The CDR3 coding sequence is TGTGCCAGCAGTAGCGTTGATCAGCCCCAGCATTTT. Encoded protein: CASSSVDQPQHF.

This rearrangement joins TRBV6-1 to TRBJ2-2; TRBD1 might be the D (5 bases). V lost 6 bases and J lost 0, with 8 bases in between. The CDR3 spans 14 residues. Germline V gene sequence: CDR1 MNHNS, CDR2 SASEGT. The CDR3 coding sequence is TGTGCCAGCAGGCCGACAGCGAACACCGGGGAGCTGTTTTTT. Translating gives CASRPTANTGELFF.

In its sample, this clone was seen once. The genes are TRBV28 and TRBJ2-7, with 7 bases lining up with TRBD1. J lost 2 bases, V lost 4 bases, and 5 bases had no gene match. Per the germline V gene, CDR1 is MDHEN and CDR2 is SYDVKM. The CDR3 is 14 amino acids. CDR3 protein: CASSSRDRTYEQYF. The CDR3 nucleotides read TGTGCCAGCAGTTCCCGGGACAGAACCTACGAGCAGTACTTC.

In this sample, this clone turned up once. This chain joins TRBV18 and TRBJ2-5; perhaps TRBD1 as D (5 bases). This CDR3 has 15 amino acids. In germline, CDR1 is KGHSH, CDR2 LQKENI. V shed 3 bases and J shed 3 bases, with 14 bases lying between them. The CDR3 DNA is TGTGCCAGCTCACCGACAGTAACTCGAAAAGAGACCCAGTACTTC. Translated, it gives CASSPTVTRKETQYF.

The V gene is TRBV5-1, the J gene TRBJ2-7; D uncertain. The V gene lost 0 bases and the J gene lost 3 bases, with 13 bases spanning the gap. The CDR3 is made up of 15 amino acids. The germline V gene has CDR1 SGHRS and CDR2 YFSETQ. The CDR3 DNA follows: TGCGCCAGCAGCTTGGGATACCGTCCAGTCTACGAGCAGTACTTC. It yields the protein CASSLGYRPVYEQYF.

This clone came up once. The chain links TRBV9 to TRBJ2-7; D unclear. V was shortened by 0 bases and J by 0 bases, with 7 bases between the two germline ends. Germline V CDR1 and CDR2: SGDLS, YYNGEE. The CDR3 has 14 residues. Here the CDR3 DNA reads TGTGCCAGCAGCGTAGCTTCAGTCTCCTACGAGCAGTACTTC. Translated, it gives CASSVASVSYEQYF.

J is TRBJ1-1 and V is TRBV5-6, with 8 nucleotides matching TRBD1. Germline-derived CDR1 and CDR2 are SGHDT and YYEEEE. The CDR3 has 14 residues. V shed 0 bases, J shed 5 bases, and the junction held 3 bases outside the gene matches. The CDR3 spells CASSLAGGLTEAFF. The CDR3, as DNA: TGTGCCAGCAGCTTGGCAGGGGGCTTGACTGAAGCTTTCTTT.

The V call is TRBV5-6, the J call TRBJ2-7; D might be TRBD2 (7 bases). The V gene's germline CDR1 is SGHDT and CDR2 YYEEEE. V shed 4 bases and J shed 4 bases, with 12 bases lying between them. The CDR3 runs 13 residues. CDR3 loop: CASSRRGGYEQYF. The CDR3 DNA reads TGTGCCAGCAGCCGTAGGGGGGGGTACGAGCAGTACTTC.

V and J are TRBV7-2 and TRBJ1-1; D perhaps matches TRBD1 (5 bases). CDR1 and CDR2 from the germline V gene are SGHTA and FQGNSA. V gave up 4 bases and J gave up 2 bases, with 11 bases separating them. The CDR3 has 14 residues. Here the CDR3 reads CASSSWGLNTEAFF. DNA for the CDR3: TGTGCCAGCAGCTCATGGGGCCTAAACACTGAAGCTTTCTTT.

The rearrangement uses TRBV2 and TRBJ1-2; D not resolved. CDR3 size: 13 residues. The V gene lost 4 bases and the J gene lost 5 bases, with 11 bases spanning the gap. Per germline, CDR1 SNHLY and CDR2 FYNNEI. The chain's CDR3 is CASSGALWYGYTF. The CDR3 region has the DNA TGTGCCAGCAGTGGGGCCCTTTGGTATGGCTACACCTTC.

The CDR3 spells CATRDTLRASPLHF. The DNA of the CDR3 is TGTGCCACCCGCGACACCCTTCGCGCTTCACCCCTCCACTTT. The V call is TRBV6-6, the J call TRBJ1-6; D uncertain. V lost 10 bases, J lost 9 bases, and 19 bases lay in between. The CDR3 spans 14 residues. Germline V gives CDR1 MNHNY, CDR2 SVGAGI (reference sequence).

The chain combines TRBV18 with TRBJ1-5; the D gene is possibly TRBD1 (6 bases). Trimming pared 2 bases from V and 0 bases from J, leaving 8 bases between. This CDR3 is 15 amino acids long. The V gene's germline CDR1 is KGHSH and CDR2 LQKENI. CDR3 in amino acids: CASSPGQLSNQPQHF. DNA of the CDR3: TGTGCCAGCTCACCAGGACAGCTTAGCAATCAGCCCCAGCATTTT.

The rearrangement links TRBV7-2 to TRBJ1-1; D not resolved. The germline V gene has CDR1 SGHTA and CDR2 FQGNSA. Between the trimmed V and J ends, which lost 3 bases and 7 bases, there was a span of 9 bases. The CDR3 has 12 amino acids. CDR3 DNA: TGTGCCAGCAGCTTGTACGGGGATGAAGCTTTCTTT. As protein: CASSLYGDEAFF. Supplemented by reference TRBV7-2 and TRBJ1-1, the full variable domain reads GAGVSQSPSNKVTEKGKDVELRCDPISGHTALYWYRQSLGQGLEFLIYFQGNSAPDKSGLPSDRFSAERTGGSVSTLTIQRTQQEDSAVYLCASSLYGDEAFFGQGTRLTVV.

This chain joins TRBV28 and TRBJ2-3, with 9 positions matching TRBD2. In germline, CDR1 is MDHEN, CDR2 SYDVKM. The CDR3 is 15 amino acids. After removal of 3 bases from V and 0 bases from J, the junction contained 1 base not matched to a gene. The CDR3 here is CASSFGTSSTDTQYF. The CDR3 region has the DNA TGTGCCAGCAGTTTTGGGACTAGCAGCACAGATACGCAGTATTTT.

The chain carries TRBV5-1 and TRBJ2-3, with 7 positions matching TRBD2. Trimming cost V 0 bases and J 5 bases; bases outside gene matches: 6. This CDR3 is built from 15 residues. Germline V gene sequence: CDR1 SGHRS, CDR2 YFSETQ. The CDR3 coding sequence is TGCGCCAGCAGCTTGGAACTAGCGCTCGTAGATACGCAGTATTTT. This codes for CASSLELALVDTQYF. The whole variable domain, filled in from reference TRBV5-1 and TRBJ2-3, reads KAGVTQTPRYLIKTRGQQVTLSCSPISGHRSVSWYQQTPGQGLQFLFEYFSETQRNKGNFPGRFSGRQFSNSRSEMNVSTLELGDSALYLCASSLELALVDTQYFGPGTRLTVL.

The V and J genes are TRBV15 and TRBJ2-1; weak D call: TRBD1 (6 bases). The germline V gene has CDR1 LNHNV and CDR2 YYDKDF (reference sequence). There are 15 residues in the CDR3. Trimming removed 0 bases at V and 6 bases at J, with 12 bases between. The CDR3 is CATSRDLDSTNEQFF. CDR3 DNA sequence: TGTGCCACCAGCAGAGATTTGGACAGCACCAATGAGCAGTTCTTC.

J is TRBJ2-3 and V is TRBV9; D not certain. The CDR3 has 14 residues. Germline V gene lookup returns CDR1 SGDLS and CDR2 YYNGEE. V was trimmed by 0 bases and J by 0 bases, leaving 5 bases between them. The CDR3 region is CASSVGQSTDTQYF. The DNA for the CDR3 is TGTGCCAGCAGCGTAGGGCAGAGCACAGATACGCAGTATTTT.

This chain links TRBV5-4 with TRBJ2-7; 11 bases fit TRBD1. Germline V CDR1 and CDR2: SGHNT, YYREEE (reference sequence). The CDR3 covers 14 residues. V shed 4 bases, J shed 3 bases, and the junction held 3 bases outside the gene matches. The CDR3 DNA reads as TGTGCCAGCAGCCCCGGGACAGGGGGCTACGAGCAGTACTTC. The encoded protein is CASSPGTGGYEQYF.

CDR3 sequence (DNA): TGTGCCAGCAGCTTAGGGACAGGCCCCACAGATACGCAGTATTTT. This encodes CASSLGTGPTDTQYF. The rearrangement links TRBV7-9 to TRBJ2-3, with 7 bases identical to TRBD1. CDR1 and CDR2 from the germline V gene are SEHNR and FQNEAQ (reference sequence). There are 15 residues in the CDR3. V dropped 1 base and J dropped 2; count of bases not matched to a gene: 3.